This T cell receptor (beta chain) is drawn from a study of graft-versus-host responses after intestinal transplantation. Tissue processing of the graft released intraepithelial and lamina propria lymphocytes from it. Regarding this clone: Its antigen is as yet unknown.

Study-level results: Early post-transplant HvG declines showed an association with peak circulating GvH clone levels.

The germline V gene has CDR1 LGHNA and CDR2 YSLEER. The CDR3 contains 14 residues. V was cut by 4 bases and J by 6 bases, with 12 bases left in between. Generated by immunoSEQ multiplex PCR, the TCRdb table keeps only in-frame clones and is missing some. The table lists 1,500 to 2,000 clones, more than 70% of them singletons. The V gene is TRBV4-3, the J gene TRBJ2-2, with D possibly matching TRBD2 (5 bases). The TCR sequence derives from a human patient who received an intestinal transplant, so some T cells may come from the graft donor. Sequencing was performed on ileum tissue, taken 12 days after intestinal transplant. The CDR3 coding sequence is TGCGCCAGCAGCCCGGGGTGGGAGCCCGGGGAGCTGTTTTTT. This codes for CASSPGWEPGELFF.